This paragraph reports one TCR beta chain. This specimen belongs to a study of CD8 T cells in Susac syndrome. RNA in amounts of roughly 0.5 to 1 ug was reverse transcribed with random hexamers. TCRdb redid the calling of the immunoSEQ multiplex PCR reads with MiXCR, one entry per CDR3 protein. Of approximately 170,000 distinct CDR3 sequences in the sample, 90% to 95% were seen once. The sample comprised CD4+ T cells from PBMCs. This TCR was sampled from a human donor in good health.

CDR3 protein: CASSLTFGEAFF. The CDR3 DNA reads as TGTGCCAGCAGCTTAACGTTCGGGGAAGCTTTCTTT. The chain has TRBV7-3 and TRBJ1-1, with D unclear. The V gene's germline CDR1 is SGHTA and CDR2 FQGTGA. Trimming removed 0 bases at V and 8 bases at J, with 7 bases between. The CDR3 runs to 12 residues.